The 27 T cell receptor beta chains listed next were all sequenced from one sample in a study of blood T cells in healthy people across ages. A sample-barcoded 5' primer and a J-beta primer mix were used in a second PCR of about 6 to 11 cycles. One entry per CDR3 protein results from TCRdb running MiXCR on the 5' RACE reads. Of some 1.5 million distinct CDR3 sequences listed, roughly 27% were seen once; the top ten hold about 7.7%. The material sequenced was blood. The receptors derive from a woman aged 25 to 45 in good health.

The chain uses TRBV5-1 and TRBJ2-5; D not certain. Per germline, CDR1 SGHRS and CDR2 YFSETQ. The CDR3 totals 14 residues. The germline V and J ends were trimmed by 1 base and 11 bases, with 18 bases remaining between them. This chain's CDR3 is CASSLPQNNYGQYF. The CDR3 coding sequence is TGCGCCAGCAGCTTGCCCCAAAACAACTACGGGCAGTACTTC.

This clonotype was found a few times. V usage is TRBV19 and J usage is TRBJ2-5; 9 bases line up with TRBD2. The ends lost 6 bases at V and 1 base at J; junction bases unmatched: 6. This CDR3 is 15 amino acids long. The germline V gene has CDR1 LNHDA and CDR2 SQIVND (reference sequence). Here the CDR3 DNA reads TGTGCCAGTAGCGCTAGCGGGACCCTCCAAGAGACCCAGTACTTC. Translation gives CASSASGTLQETQYF.

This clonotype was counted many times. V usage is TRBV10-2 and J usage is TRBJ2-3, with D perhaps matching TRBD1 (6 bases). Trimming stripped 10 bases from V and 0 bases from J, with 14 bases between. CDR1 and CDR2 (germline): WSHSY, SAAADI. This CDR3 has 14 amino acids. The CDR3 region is CATATGLSTDTQYF. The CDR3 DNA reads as TGCGCCACTGCGACAGGTCTTAGCACAGATACGCAGTATTTT.

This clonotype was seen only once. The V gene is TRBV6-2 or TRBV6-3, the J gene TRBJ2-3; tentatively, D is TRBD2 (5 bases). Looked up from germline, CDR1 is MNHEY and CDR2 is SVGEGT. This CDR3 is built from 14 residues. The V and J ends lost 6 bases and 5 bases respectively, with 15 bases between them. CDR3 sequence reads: CASRYGASGDTQYF. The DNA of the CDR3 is TGTGCCAGCAGGTACGGTGCAAGCGGAGATACGCAGTATTTT.

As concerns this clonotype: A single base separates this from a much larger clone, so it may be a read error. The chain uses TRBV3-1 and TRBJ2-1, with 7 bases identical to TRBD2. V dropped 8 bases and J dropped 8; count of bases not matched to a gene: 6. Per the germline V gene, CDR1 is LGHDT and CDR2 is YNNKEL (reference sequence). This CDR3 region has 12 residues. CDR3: CASGRGSDEQFF. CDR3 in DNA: TGTGCCAGCGGGAGGGGTAGCGATGAGCAGTTCTTC.

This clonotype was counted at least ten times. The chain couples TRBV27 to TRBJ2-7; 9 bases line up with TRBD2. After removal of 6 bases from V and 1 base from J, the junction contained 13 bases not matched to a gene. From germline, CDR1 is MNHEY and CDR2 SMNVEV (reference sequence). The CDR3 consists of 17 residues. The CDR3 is CASRKFPSSGGSYEQYF. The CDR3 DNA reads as TGTGCCAGCAGGAAGTTCCCAAGTAGCGGGGGTTCCTACGAGCAGTACTTC.

The CDR3 region is CAISGRVLGDGYTF. As DNA, the CDR3 is TGTGCCATCAGTGGCCGGGTTTTGGGGGATGGCTACACCTTC. The chain couples TRBV10-3 to TRBJ1-2, with TRBD1 as a possible D gene (5 bases). In germline, CDR1 is ENHRY, CDR2 SYGVKD. V was cut by 4 bases and J by 6 bases, with 15 bases left in between. The CDR3 sequence is 14 residues long.

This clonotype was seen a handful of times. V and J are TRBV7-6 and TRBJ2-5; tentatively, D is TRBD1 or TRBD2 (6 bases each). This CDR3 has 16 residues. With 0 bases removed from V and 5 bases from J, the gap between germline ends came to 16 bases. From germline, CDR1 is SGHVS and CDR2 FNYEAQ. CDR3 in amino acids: CASSLAGGRRWETQYF. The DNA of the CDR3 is TGTGCCAGCAGCTTAGCGGGGGGCAGGCGGTGGGAGACCCAGTACTTC.

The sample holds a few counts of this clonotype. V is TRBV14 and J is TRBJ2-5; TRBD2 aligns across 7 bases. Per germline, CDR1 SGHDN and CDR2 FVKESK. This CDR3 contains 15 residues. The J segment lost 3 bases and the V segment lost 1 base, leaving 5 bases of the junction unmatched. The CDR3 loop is CASSQGGGSEETQYF. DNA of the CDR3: TGTGCCAGCAGCCAAGGGGGCGGGAGTGAAGAGACCCAGTACTTC.

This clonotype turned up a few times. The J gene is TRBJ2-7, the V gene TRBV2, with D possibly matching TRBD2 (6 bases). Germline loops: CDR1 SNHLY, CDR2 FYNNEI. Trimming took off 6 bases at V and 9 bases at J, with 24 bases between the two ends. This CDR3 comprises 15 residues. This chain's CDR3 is CASRPPRDSDRGQYF. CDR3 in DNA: TGTGCCAGCAGGCCCCCCCGGGACTCGGACCGTGGGCAGTACTTC.

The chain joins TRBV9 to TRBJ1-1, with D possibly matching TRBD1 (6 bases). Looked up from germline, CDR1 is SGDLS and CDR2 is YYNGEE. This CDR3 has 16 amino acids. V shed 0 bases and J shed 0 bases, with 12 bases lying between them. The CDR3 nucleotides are TGTGCCAGCAGCGTAGGGAGAGGGGGATTGAACACTGAAGCTTTCTTT. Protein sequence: CASSVGRGGLNTEAFF.

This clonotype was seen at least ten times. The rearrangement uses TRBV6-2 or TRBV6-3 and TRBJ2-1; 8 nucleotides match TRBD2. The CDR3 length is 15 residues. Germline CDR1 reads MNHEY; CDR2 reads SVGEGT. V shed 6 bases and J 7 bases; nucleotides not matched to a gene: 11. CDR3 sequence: CASSLRPAGVNEQFF. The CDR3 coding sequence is TGTGCCAGCAGCCTCCGACCAGCGGGAGTTAATGAGCAGTTCTTC.

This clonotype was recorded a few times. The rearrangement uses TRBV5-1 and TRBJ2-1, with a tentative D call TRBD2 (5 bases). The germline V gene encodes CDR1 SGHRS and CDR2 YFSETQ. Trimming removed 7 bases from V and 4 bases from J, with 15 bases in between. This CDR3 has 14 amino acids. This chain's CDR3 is CASGPRVGYNEQFF. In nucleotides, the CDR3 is TGCGCCAGCGGCCCGAGGGTAGGTTACAATGAGCAGTTCTTC.

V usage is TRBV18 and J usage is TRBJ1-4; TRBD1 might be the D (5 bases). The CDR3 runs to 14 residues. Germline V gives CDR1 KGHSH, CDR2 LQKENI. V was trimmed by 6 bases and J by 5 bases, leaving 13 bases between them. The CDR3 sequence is CASSPGTENEKLFF. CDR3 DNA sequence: TGTGCCAGCTCCCCCGGGACGGAAAATGAAAAACTGTTTTTT.

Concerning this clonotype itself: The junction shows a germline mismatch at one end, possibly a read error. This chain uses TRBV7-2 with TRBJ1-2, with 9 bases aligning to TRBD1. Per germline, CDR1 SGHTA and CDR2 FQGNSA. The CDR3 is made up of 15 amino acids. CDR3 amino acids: CASSPTGGANYDYTF. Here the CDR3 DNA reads TGTGCCAGCAGCCCGACAGGGGGAGCTAACTATGACTACACCTTC.

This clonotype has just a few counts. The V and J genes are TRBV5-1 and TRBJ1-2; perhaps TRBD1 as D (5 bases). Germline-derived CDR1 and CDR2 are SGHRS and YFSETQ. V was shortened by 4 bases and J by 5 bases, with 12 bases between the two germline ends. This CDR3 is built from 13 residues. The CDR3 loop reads CASSPGGEYGYTF. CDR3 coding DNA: TGCGCCAGCAGCCCGGGGGGGGAATATGGCTACACCTTC.

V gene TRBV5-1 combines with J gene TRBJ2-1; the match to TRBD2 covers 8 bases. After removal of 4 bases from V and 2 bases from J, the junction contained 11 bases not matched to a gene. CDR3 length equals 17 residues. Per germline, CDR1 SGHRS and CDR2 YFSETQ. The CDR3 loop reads CASSPATSGHTYNEQFF. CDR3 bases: TGCGCCAGCAGCCCGGCCACTAGCGGCCATACCTACAATGAGCAGTTCTTC.

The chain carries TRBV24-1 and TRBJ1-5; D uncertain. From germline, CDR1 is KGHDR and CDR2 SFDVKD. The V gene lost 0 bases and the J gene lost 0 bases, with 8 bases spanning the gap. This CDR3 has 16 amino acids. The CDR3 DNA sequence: TGTGCCACCAGTGATTTGCGCGTAGATAGCAATCAGCCCCAGCATTTT. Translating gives CATSDLRVDSNQPQHF.

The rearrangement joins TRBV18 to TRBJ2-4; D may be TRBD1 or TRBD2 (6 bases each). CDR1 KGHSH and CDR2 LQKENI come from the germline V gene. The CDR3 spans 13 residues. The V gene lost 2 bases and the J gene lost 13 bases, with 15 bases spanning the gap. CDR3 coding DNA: TGTGCCAGCTCACCAGGAGGGGGGAATGAGCAGTACTTC. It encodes CASSPGGGNEQYF.

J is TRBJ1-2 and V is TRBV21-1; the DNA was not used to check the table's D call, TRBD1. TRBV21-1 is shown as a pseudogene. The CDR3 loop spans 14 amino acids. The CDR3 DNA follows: TGTGCCAGCAGCAAAATGGGGAGAGGCTATGGCTACACCTTC. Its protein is CASSKMGRGYGYTF.

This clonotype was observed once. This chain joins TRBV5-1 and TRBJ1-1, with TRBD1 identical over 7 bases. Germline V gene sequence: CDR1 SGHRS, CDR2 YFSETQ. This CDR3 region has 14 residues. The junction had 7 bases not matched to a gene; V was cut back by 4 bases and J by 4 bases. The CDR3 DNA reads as TGCGCCAGCAGCCCACCGACAGGGAGCACTGAAGCTTTCTTT. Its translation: CASSPPTGSTEAFF.

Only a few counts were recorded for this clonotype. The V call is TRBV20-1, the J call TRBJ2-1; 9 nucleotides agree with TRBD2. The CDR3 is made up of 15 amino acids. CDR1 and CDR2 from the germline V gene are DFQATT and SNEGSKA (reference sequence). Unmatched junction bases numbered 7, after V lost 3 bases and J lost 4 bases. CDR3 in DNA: TGCAGTGCTAGCCTCCCCGCGGGGGGGTACAATGAGCAGTTCTTC. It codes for CSASLPAGGYNEQFF.

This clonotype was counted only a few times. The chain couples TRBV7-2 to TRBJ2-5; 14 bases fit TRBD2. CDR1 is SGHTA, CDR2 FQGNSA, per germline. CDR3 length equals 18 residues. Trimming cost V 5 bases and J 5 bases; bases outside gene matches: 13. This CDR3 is CASSQQSGTSGGRETQYF. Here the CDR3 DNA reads TGTGCCAGCAGCCAACAGTCCGGGACTAGCGGGGGCAGGGAGACCCAGTACTTC.

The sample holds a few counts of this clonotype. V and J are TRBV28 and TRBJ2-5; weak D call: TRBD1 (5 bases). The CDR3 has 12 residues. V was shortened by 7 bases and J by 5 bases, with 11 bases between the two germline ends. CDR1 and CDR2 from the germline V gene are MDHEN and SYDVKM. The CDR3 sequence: CASTQGWETQYF. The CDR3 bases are TGTGCCAGCACCCAGGGATGGGAGACCCAGTACTTC.

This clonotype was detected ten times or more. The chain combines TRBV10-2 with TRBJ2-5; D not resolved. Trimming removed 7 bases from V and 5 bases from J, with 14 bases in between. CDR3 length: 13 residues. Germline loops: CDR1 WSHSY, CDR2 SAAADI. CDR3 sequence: CASTPSARETQYF. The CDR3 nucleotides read TGCGCCAGCACCCCCTCCGCCCGGGAGACCCAGTACTTC.

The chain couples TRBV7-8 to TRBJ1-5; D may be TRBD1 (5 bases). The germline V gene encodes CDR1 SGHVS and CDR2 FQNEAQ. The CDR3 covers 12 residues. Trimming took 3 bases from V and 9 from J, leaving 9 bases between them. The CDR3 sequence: CASSFPGRPQHF. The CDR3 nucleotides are TGTGCCAGCAGCTTCCCAGGGAGGCCCCAGCATTTT.

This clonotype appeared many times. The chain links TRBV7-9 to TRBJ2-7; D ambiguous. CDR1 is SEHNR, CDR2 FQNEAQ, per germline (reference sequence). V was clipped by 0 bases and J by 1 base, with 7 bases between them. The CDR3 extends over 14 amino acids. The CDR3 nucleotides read TGTGCCAGCAGCTTAGCCGCGCAATCCTACGAGCAGTACTTC. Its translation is CASSLAAQSYEQYF.